One T cell receptor beta chain is described in this entry. What it binds is not known. The data were taken from a study of graft-versus-host responses after intestinal transplantation. The overall study: Isolated intestinal, liver-intestinal, or multivisceral transplants were what recipients had. Once they had received anti-thymocyte globulin induction, all recipients took tacrolimus and steroids for three to four years. Study-level findings and limits: Present in recipient marrow, GvH clones included some that appeared first in ileum or blood. Maximum circulating GvH clone levels tracked with early post-transplant HvG decreases.

Sequencing used immunoSEQ multiplex PCR; TCRdb keeps in-frame clones, though not all of them. The sample carries tens of thousands of clones, 85% to 95% recorded once. Trimming cost V 3 bases and J 2 bases; bases outside gene matches: 8. Germline-derived CDR1 and CDR2 are ENHRY and SYGVKD. This CDR3 region has 16 residues. V is TRBV10-3 and J is TRBJ2-5; TRBD2 agrees at 8 bases. The sample consisted of unstimulated CD8+ T cells sorted from spleen or lymph node cells, taken before transplant. This clonotype was sampled from a human donor who was the organ donor for an intestinal transplant. The CDR3 is CAISESGTRLQETQYF. Written as DNA, the CDR3 is TGTGCCATCAGTGAATCCGGGACTAGGTTACAAGAGACCCAGTACTTC.